What follows are 25 T cell receptor beta chains derived from one specimen sequenced in a study of vaccination and CD4 T cells after COVID-19. Which antigens these TCRs recognize remains unknown. Sequenced with the Oncomine TCR Beta short-read assay was DNA taken from cultured CD4+ T cells. TCRdb independently ran MiXCR on the PCR reads; one entry per CDR3 protein. Of about 24,000 distinct CDR3 sequences in the sample, about 52% were seen once. Regarding treatment: roughly 10-day PBMC culture with coronavirus spike peptide pools or control peptides (ViraFEST assay). Sequencing was performed on CD4+ T cells from blood, cultured in vitro. Receptors were obtained from a human donor who had recovered from COVID-19.

A few counts support this clonotype. The genes are TRBV6-4 and TRBJ1-2, with 7 bases lining up with TRBD1. Per germline, CDR1 MRHNA and CDR2 SNTAGT. V was pared by 0 bases and J by 4 bases, with 2 bases of the junction left unmatched. CDR3 length: 14 amino acids. The CDR3 DNA is TGTGCCAGCAGTGACTCCAGGGGGATCTATGGCTACACCTTC. Residues: CASSDSRGIYGYTF.

This clonotype was seen only once. The chain is built from TRBV11-3 and TRBJ2-5, with 10 bases fitting TRBD2. Trimming removed 2 bases from V and 5 bases from J; junction bases left unmatched: 8. The germline CDR1 and CDR2 sequences are SGHNT and YENEEA. The CDR3 runs to 16 residues. The CDR3 spells CASSLSPSGGGETQYF. The CDR3 DNA sequence: TGTGCCAGCAGCTTATCTCCTAGCGGGGGTGGGGAGACCCAGTACTTC.

This chain joins TRBV12-3 or TRBV12-4 and TRBJ2-7; TRBD1 agrees at 8 bases. Germline trimming cut 6 bases from V and 6 bases from J; bases unmatched to any gene: 16. The CDR3 contains 16 residues. CDR3 in amino acids: CASSFSPPDREGEQYF. CDR3 sequence (DNA): TGTGCCAGCAGCTTTTCTCCCCCGGACAGGGAAGGCGAGCAGTACTTC.

The chain combines TRBV20-1 with TRBJ2-3; 11 bases agree with TRBD1. CDR3 size: 16 residues. The germline V gene has CDR1 DFQATT and CDR2 SNEGSKA (reference sequence). The V segment lost 3 bases and the J segment 2 bases; nucleotides outside the gene matches: 7. The DNA for the CDR3 is TGCAGTGCTAGCCCCCTGGACAGGGGGCTCACAGATACGCAGTATTTT. Its translation: CSASPLDRGLTDTQYF.

The rearrangement links TRBV10-1 to TRBJ2-2; D call uncertain. CDR1 WNHNN and CDR2 SYGVQD come from the germline V gene (reference sequence). V was shortened by 7 bases and J by 6 bases, with 0 bases between the two germline ends. CDR3 length: 9 residues. Here the CDR3 reads CASTGELFF. Written as DNA, the CDR3 is TGCGCCAGCACCGGGGAGCTGTTTTTT.

This clonotype showed up just a few times. V usage is TRBV11-3 and J usage is TRBJ2-1; 10 bases fit TRBD1. Per the germline V gene, CDR1 is SGHNT and CDR2 is YENEEA. The CDR3 extends over 16 amino acids. Losses at the gene ends were 0 bases for V and 9 bases for J; bases not matched to a gene: 8. The DNA of the CDR3 is TGTGCCAGCAGCTTAGATGGAGACAGGGGGCGCGTTGAGCAGTTCTTC. This gives the protein CASSLDGDRGRVEQFF.

This clonotype occurred a few times. This chain joins TRBV7-9 and TRBJ2-3, with 7 positions matching TRBD1. V dropped 7 bases and J dropped 2; count of bases not matched to a gene: 9. This CDR3 region has 15 residues. Germline CDR1 reads SEHNR; CDR2 reads FQNEAQ (reference sequence). CDR3 sequence (DNA): TGTGCCAGCACCCTTAGGGACAGTTACACAGATACGCAGTATTTT. Amino acids: CASTLRDSYTDTQYF.

V usage is TRBV9 and J usage is TRBJ1-1; the D is unclear. Trimming took 0 bases from V and 5 from J, leaving 11 bases between them. Germline-derived CDR1 and CDR2 are SGDLS and YYNGEE. This CDR3 has 14 amino acids. CDR3 in DNA: TGTGCCAGCAGCGTAGTCAGTCAGGCGACTGAAGCTTTCTTT. The encoded protein is CASSVVSQATEAFF. The whole variable domain, filled in from reference TRBV9 and TRBJ1-1, reads DSGVTQTPKHLITATGQRVTLRCSPRSGDLSVYWYQQSLDQGLQFLIQYYNGEERAKGNILERFSAQQFPDLHSELNLSSLELGDSALYFCASSVVSQATEAFFGQGTRLTVV.

The chain has TRBV7-9 and TRBJ1-1, with 9 bases that match TRBD1. CDR3 size: 15 residues. J lost 2 bases, V lost 5 bases, and 6 bases had no gene match. Germline CDR1 is SEHNR and CDR2 is FQNEAQ (reference sequence). CDR3 sequence: CASSGGTGFNTEAFF. CDR3 coding DNA: TGTGCCAGCAGCGGGGGGACAGGGTTTAACACTGAAGCTTTCTTT.

V usage is TRBV2 and J usage is TRBJ2-3; D unclear. V lost 7 bases and J 0 bases, leaving 11 bases between the germline ends. Per the germline V gene, CDR1 is SNHLY and CDR2 is FYNNEI. This CDR3 has 14 residues. CDR3: CASTGPPSTDTQYF. The CDR3 bases are TGTGCCAGCACCGGACCTCCGAGCACAGATACGCAGTATTTT.

In nucleotides, the CDR3 is TGTGCCAGCAGCCCCCCTGGTGGCGAGCAGTACTTC. Its translation is CASSPPGGEQYF. V gene TRBV7-8 combines with J gene TRBJ2-7, with D uncertain. Between the trimmed V and J ends, which lost 5 bases and 6 bases, there was a span of 11 bases. This CDR3 spans 12 amino acids. Germline V CDR1 and CDR2: SGHVS, FQNEAQ.

The chain employs TRBV7-9 and TRBJ2-2, with D possibly TRBD1 on 5 matching bases. Per germline, CDR1 SEHNR and CDR2 FQNEAQ (reference sequence). Trimming pared 10 bases from V and 5 bases from J, leaving 26 bases between. The CDR3 runs 17 residues. CDR3 residues: CATPPIPAGPRTGELFF. Here the CDR3 DNA reads TGTGCCACCCCACCGATACCAGCAGGGCCCCGGACCGGGGAGCTGTTTTTT.

The J gene is TRBJ1-1, the V gene TRBV2, with no clear D. The CDR3 has 13 residues. V lost 6 bases, J lost 3 bases, and 11 bases lay in between. Germline CDR1 is SNHLY and CDR2 is FYNNEI. Here the CDR3 reads CASSPILDTEAFF. DNA for the CDR3: TGTGCCAGCAGCCCAATTCTCGACACTGAAGCTTTCTTT.

The V call is TRBV7-2, the J call TRBJ2-3; D remains ambiguous. This CDR3 is built from 11 residues. CDR1 is SGHTA and CDR2 is FQGNSA in the germline V gene. The V and J ends lost 4 bases and 7 bases respectively, with 6 bases between them. The CDR3: CASSWEYTQYF. CDR3 nucleotides: TGTGCCAGCAGCTGGGAATATACGCAGTATTTT.

By sample fraction, this clonotype is medium-sized. This chain links TRBV6-2 or TRBV6-3 with TRBJ1-5; the D is unclear. Germline assignment: CDR1 MNHEY and CDR2 SVGEGT. Between the trimmed V and J ends, which lost 7 bases and 1 base, there was a span of 8 bases. The CDR3 is 13 residues long. This chain's CDR3 is CASTPRSNQPQHF. The CDR3 bases are TGTGCCAGCACCCCGCGAAGCAATCAGCCCCAGCATTTT.

In the case of this clonotype: A read error may explain this, as a much larger clone is one base away. The chain couples TRBV7-2 to TRBJ1-5; D is unresolved. The CDR3 consists of 13 residues. Looked up from germline, CDR1 is SGHTA and CDR2 is FQGNSA. Trimming pared 3 bases from V and 2 bases from J, leaving 5 bases between. In DNA form, the CDR3 reads TGTGCCAGCAGCTTGTGGGGCAATCAGCCCCAGCATTTT. Translation: CASSLWGNQPQHF.

Only one count was recorded for this clonotype. The chain has TRBV20-1 and TRBJ2-5; D remains unclear. V gave up 1 base and J gave up 4 bases, with 4 bases separating them. Germline loops: CDR1 DFQATT, CDR2 SNEGSKA (reference sequence). The CDR3 covers 11 residues. CDR3 protein: CSARGVETQYF. CDR3 in DNA: TGCAGTGCTAGAGGGGTAGAGACCCAGTACTTC.

This clonotype was seen more than once but under ten times. The chain combines TRBV20-1 with TRBJ1-5, with D tentatively TRBD1 (6 bases). CDR3 length: 16 residues. CDR1 is DFQATT, CDR2 SNEGSKA, per germline (reference sequence). Trimming removed 7 bases at V and 0 bases at J, with 19 bases between. This chain's CDR3 is CSVHAAGADSNQPQHF. DNA of the CDR3: TGCAGTGTACACGCTGCGGGGGCGGATAGCAATCAGCCCCAGCATTTT.

The rearrangement links TRBV1 to TRBJ2-7; TRBD2 is the table's D call and was not checked against the DNA. TRBV1 is flagged as a pseudogene. CDR3 length equals 19 residues. The CDR3 here is CTSSQLPDTLADPSYEQYF. DNA of the CDR3: TGCACCAGCAGTCAGTTACCCGATACTCTAGCGGACCCCTCCTACGAGCAGTACTTC.

The genes are TRBV20-1 and TRBJ1-2, with D possibly being TRBD1 (5 bases). Per the germline V gene, CDR1 is DFQATT and CDR2 is SNEGSKA (reference sequence). This CDR3 spans 15 amino acids. The V end lost 0 bases, the J end lost 1 base, and 12 bases lay between the germline ends. CDR3: CSARDWRQLNYGYTF. CDR3 in DNA: TGCAGTGCTAGAGATTGGCGACAGCTTAACTATGGCTACACCTTC.

The CDR3: CASSQEGSRVGNQPQHF. DNA for the CDR3: TGTGCCAGCAGCCAAGAGGGGTCGAGGGTTGGCAATCAGCCCCAGCATTTT. V and J are TRBV3-1 and TRBJ1-5, with D unclear. Trimming cost V 0 bases and J 2 bases, with 14 bases left between them. CDR1 and CDR2 from the germline V gene are LGHDT and YNNKEL (reference sequence). The CDR3 is 17 amino acids.

The chain joins TRBV6-1 to TRBJ2-1, with D maybe TRBD1 (6 bases). V gave up 7 bases and J gave up 11 bases, with 15 bases separating them. This CDR3 has 12 residues. Germline V gives CDR1 MNHNS, CDR2 SASEGT. CDR3 sequence reads: CASTWGRLKQFF. The DNA for the CDR3 is TGTGCCAGCACTTGGGGGCGGCTTAAGCAGTTCTTC.

This chain joins TRBV6-5 and TRBJ2-3; no definite D call. CDR3 length equals 15 residues. Germline V CDR1 and CDR2: MNHEY, SVGAGI. Trimming took off 0 bases at V and 2 bases at J, with 9 bases between the two ends. CDR3 sequence (DNA): TGTGCCAGCAGTTACTCAGCCGGGTACACAGATACGCAGTATTTT. Residues: CASSYSAGYTDTQYF.

This clonotype occurred a few times. The gene calls are TRBV19 and TRBJ1-2, with 7 positions matching TRBD1. Germline CDR1 is LNHDA and CDR2 is SQIVND (reference sequence). There are 14 residues in the CDR3. Losses at the gene ends were 2 bases for V and 0 bases for J; bases not matched to a gene: 0. The CDR3 coding sequence is TGTGCCAGTAGTATACAGGGGGCTAACTATGGCTACACCTTC. The encoded protein is CASSIQGANYGYTF.

This chain joins TRBV2 and TRBJ2-2, with TRBD1 matching over 7 bases. This CDR3 region has 16 residues. The germline gives CDR1 SNHLY, CDR2 FYNNEI. The trim removed 11 bases at V and 4 bases at J, leaving 16 bases unmatched. The CDR3 bases are TGTGCCGGACGAACCGGGACAGAGGTCACCACCGGGGAGCTGTTTTTT. Residues: CAGRTGTEVTTGELFF.